Shown below are 7 T cell receptor beta chains from a single sample sequenced in a study of human T cells and chemical hapten exposure listed by TCRdb under 2021. The time point label, read with the paper, signifies: patch test 2, 6 weeks after DPC sensitization. Explained via the paper, the treatment or condition label denotes: therapeutic diphenylcyclopropenone sensitization with weekly scalp DPC. The library was obtained by RACE. Sequenced using a NextSeq 500. In TCRdb, the public reads were trimmed at Q25 with fastp and aligned with MiXCR, with productive beta chains retained. Records with the same CDR3 protein are collapsed into one entry carrying the most frequent genes and DNA. The sample table shows over 65,000 distinct CDR3 sequences, and roughly 10% are seen once. More than 1.5% of the sample rests with the top ten. The input for sequencing was whole blood, taken in connection with sensitization to the hapten diphenylcyclopropenone (DPC). The receptors come from a man younger than 35 with alopecia areata. Some clones in this sample may be carry-over from other donors' samples.

The V and J genes are TRBV7-9 and TRBJ1-3; D is unclear. CDR3 length: 14 residues. V shed 0 bases and J shed 0 bases, with 3 bases lying between them. Germline V gives CDR1 SEHNR, CDR2 FQNEAQ (reference sequence). The CDR3: CASSLADSGNTIYF. In nucleotides, the CDR3 is TGTGCCAGCAGCTTAGCGGACTCTGGAAACACCATATATTTT.

J is TRBJ2-1 and V is TRBV7-2; 8 bases align to TRBD2. Germline CDR1 is SGHTA and CDR2 is FQGNSA. With 0 bases clipped from V and 0 bases from J, the junction kept 1 base outside the gene matches. This CDR3 spans 16 amino acids. The CDR3 region is CASSLASGSSYNEQFF. The CDR3 DNA is TGTGCCAGCAGCTTAGCGAGCGGGAGCTCCTACAATGAGCAGTTCTTC.

In its sample, this clonotype was seen a few times. The chain carries TRBV4-2 and TRBJ1-1; the D gene is possibly TRBD1 (6 bases). The CDR3 runs to 14 residues. V lost 0 bases, J lost 6 bases, and 11 bases lay in between. In germline, CDR1 is LGHNA, CDR2 YNFKEQ. CDR3 region: CASSQDRQGPEAFF. CDR3 bases: TGTGCCAGCAGCCAAGATCGCCAGGGGCCTGAAGCTTTCTTT.

In this sample, this clonotype turned up many times. The V and J genes are TRBV5-1 and TRBJ2-1; D unresolved. Germline loops: CDR1 SGHRS, CDR2 YFSETQ. CDR3 length: 13 amino acids. V was pared by 7 bases and J by 5 bases, with 13 bases between. DNA for the CDR3: TGCGCCAGCGCCCTTACCGGAGACAATGAGCAGTTCTTC. Translation: CASALTGDNEQFF.

This clonotype was picked up many times. The chain's CDR3 is CASSFDPAGSEQYV. CDR3 bases: TGTGCCAGCAGCTTCGACCCTGCGGGTTCCGAGCAGTACGTC. V usage is TRBV7-2 and J usage is TRBJ2-7, with a weak D call TRBD2 (5 bases). The CDR3 runs to 14 residues. Germline CDR1 SGHTA, CDR2 FQGNSA. Deletions cut 3 bases from V and 6 bases from J, with 15 bases between.

The chain recombines TRBV18 with TRBJ2-3; weak D call: TRBD1 (6 bases). The germline V gene encodes CDR1 KGHSH and CDR2 LQKENI. V dropped 1 base and J dropped 4 bases, with 12 bases sitting between them. The CDR3 runs 15 residues. The DNA for the CDR3 is TGTGCCAGCTCACCACTCCGGGACACGGCAGATACGCAGTATTTT. It translates to CASSPLRDTADTQYF.

This clonotype has just a few counts. The CDR3 here is CASSLAGQGYNSPLHF. The CDR3 DNA follows: TGTGCCAGCAGCTTAGCGGGACAGGGCTATAATTCACCCCTCCACTTT. This sequence joins TRBV7-2 and TRBJ1-6; 9 bases are a match to TRBD1. This CDR3 is built from 16 residues. Germline V gene sequence: CDR1 SGHTA, CDR2 FQGNSA. V shed 0 bases, J shed 3 bases, and the junction held 0 bases outside the gene matches.